These 11 T cell receptor beta chains originate from one sample sequenced in a study of OX40 agonist ivuxolimab in advanced cancers. Libraries were prepared by immunoSEQ multiplex PCR; TCRdb keeps only in-frame clonotypes and omits some of them. The sample has tens of thousands of clones, about nine tenths seen once; the top ten hold around 0.38%. The sample was CD4+ or CD8+ T cells sorted from blood, taken in a trial of the OX40 agonist ivuxolimab. These receptor sequences come from an adult with an advanced solid tumor such as melanoma, head and neck, liver or kidney cancer.

The CDR3 loop is CASSDSSGLAGWETQYF. CDR3 DNA sequence: TGTGCCAGCAGTGACTCTTCAGGACTAGCGGGATGGGAGACCCAGTACTTC. V usage is TRBV6-4 and J usage is TRBJ2-5, with 12 positions matching TRBD2. Germline trimming cut 0 bases from V and 5 bases from J; bases unmatched to any gene: 7. Germline assignment: CDR1 MRHNA and CDR2 SNTAGT. The CDR3 totals 17 residues.

This rearrangement joins TRBV19 to TRBJ2-2; D may match TRBD1 or TRBD2 (5 bases each). There are 14 residues in the CDR3. Trimming took off 10 bases at V and 6 bases at J, with 18 bases between the two ends. Germline CDR1 reads LNHDA; CDR2 reads SQIVND (reference sequence). CDR3 sequence reads: CATSGSTGPGELFF. CDR3 bases: TGTGCCACCTCGGGGAGTACAGGTCCCGGGGAGCTGTTTTTT. Full variable domain (remainder filled in from reference TRBV19 and TRBJ2-2): DGGITQSPKYLFRKEGQNVTLSCEQNLNHDAMYWYRQDPGQGLRLIYYSQIVNDFQKGDIAEGYSVSREKKESFPLTVTSAQKNPTAFYLCATSGSTGPGELFFGEGSRLTVL.

The rearrangement joins TRBV25-1 to TRBJ2-5; weak D call: TRBD2 (5 bases). CDR3 length: 12 residues. V was clipped by 6 bases and J by 2 bases, with 7 bases between them. Germline V gives CDR1 MGHDK, CDR2 SYGVNS. The CDR3 reads CASSRGQETQYF. CDR3 nucleotides: TGTGCCAGCAGCCGGGGTCAAGAGACCCAGTACTTC.

The V gene is TRBV29-1, the J gene TRBJ2-3; D is unclear. Per germline, CDR1 SQVTM and CDR2 ANQGSEA. The germline V and J ends were trimmed by 4 bases and 1 base, with 15 bases remaining between them. This CDR3 region has 15 residues. This CDR3 reads CSVGIMADRTDTQYF. The CDR3 coding sequence is TGCAGCGTTGGAATAATGGCGGATCGCACAGATACGCAGTATTTT.

This chain connects TRBV5-1 to TRBJ2-5; the D gene could be TRBD1 or TRBD2 (5 bases each). In germline, CDR1 is SGHRS, CDR2 YFSETQ. V was clipped by 0 bases and J by 3 bases, with 6 bases between them. The CDR3 runs 13 residues. The CDR3 bases are TGCGCCAGCAGCTTGGTGGGGGAAGAGACCCAGTACTTC. Translation: CASSLVGEETQYF. Using reference TRBV5-1 and TRBJ2-5 for the parts outside the CDR3, the full variable domain is KAGVTQTPRYLIKTRGQQVTLSCSPISGHRSVSWYQQTPGQGLQFLFEYFSETQRNKGNFPGRFSGRQFSNSRSEMNVSTLELGDSALYLCASSLVGEETQYFGPGTRLLVL.

This clone appeared a single time. This chain joins TRBV6-5 and TRBJ2-7; D possibly matches TRBD1 or TRBD2 (6 bases each). Germline loops: CDR1 MNHEY, CDR2 SVGAGI. Trimming stripped 6 bases from V and 5 bases from J, with 17 bases between. CDR3 length: 14 residues. The CDR3: CASREGVFFDEQYF. The DNA of the CDR3 is TGTGCCAGCAGGGAGGGGGTGTTTTTCGACGAGCAGTACTTC.

This sequence joins TRBV7-9 and TRBJ2-7; a possible D gene is TRBD2 (5 bases). Trimming shortened V by 1 base and J by 4 bases, and 8 bases separated the two germline ends. Germline V gene sequence: CDR1 SEHNR, CDR2 FQNEAQ (reference sequence). The CDR3 consists of 13 residues. CDR3 loop: CASSLVAGYEQYF. In DNA, the CDR3 is TGTGCCAGCAGCTTAGTGGCGGGTTACGAGCAGTACTTC.

Only a few counts were recorded for this clone. The chain has TRBV2 and TRBJ2-7; 11 nucleotides align to TRBD2. Germline V lookup: CDR1 SNHLY, CDR2 FYNNEI. The CDR3 is 15 residues long. V was pared by 6 bases and J by 6 bases, with 10 bases of the junction left unmatched. The CDR3 spells CASRPGLAGPSEQYF. The CDR3 region has the DNA TGTGCCAGCAGGCCTGGACTAGCGGGCCCCTCCGAGCAGTACTTC.

This clone was recorded only once. The chain carries TRBV6-6 and TRBJ2-1, with 7 nucleotides matching TRBD2. The CDR3 is 15 residues long. Germline CDR1 reads MNHNY; CDR2 reads SVGAGI (reference sequence). Trimming cost V 6 bases and J 0 bases; bases outside gene matches: 5. CDR3 in DNA: TGTGCCAGCAGGGTCGGGGGGAGCTCCTACAATGAGCAGTTCTTC. This translates into CASRVGGSSYNEQFF.

In its sample, this clone was seen once. The J gene is TRBJ1-4, the V gene TRBV18; D gene uncertain. The CDR3 consists of 15 residues. V lost 2 bases to trimming and J lost 1 base, with 8 bases between them. Per the germline V gene, CDR1 is KGHSH and CDR2 is LQKENI. CDR3 DNA: TGTGCCAGCTCACCATTTCGGGAAACTAATGAAAAACTGTTTTTT. Translated: CASSPFRETNEKLFF.

The chain employs TRBV5-1 and TRBJ1-2, with D uncertain. The germline V gene has CDR1 SGHRS and CDR2 YFSETQ. Trimming cost V 5 bases and J 1 base, with 6 bases left between them. The CDR3 length is 12 residues. The DNA for the CDR3 is TGCGCCAGCAGTCAAGATAACTATGGCTACACCTTC. The encoded protein is CASSQDNYGYTF. Full variable domain (remainder filled in from reference TRBV5-1 and TRBJ1-2): KAGVTQTPRYLIKTRGQQVTLSCSPISGHRSVSWYQQTPGQGLQFLFEYFSETQRNKGNFPGRFSGRQFSNSRSEMNVSTLELGDSALYLCASSQDNYGYTFGSGTRLTVV.